This T cell receptor (beta chain) appears in the sequencing data of a study of blood T cell repertoires in COVID-19. Study-level information: Samples came from the United States, Italy and Spain, spanning acute and convalescent COVID-19. The analysed material was cDNA or gDNA that came from T cells, B-cell-depleted T cells, or PBMCs.

The V gene lost 5 bases and the J gene lost 2 bases, with 14 bases spanning the gap. From germline, CDR1 is SGHVS and CDR2 FNYEAQ. The CDR3 runs to 15 residues. In the original processing: Estimates of nucleated cell counts were drawn from the amplification of reference gene primers. This table comes from immunoSEQ multiplex PCR, and its TCRdb copy is limited to in-frame clones, with some not included. The V and J calls and clone size were taken over from that table, and D and trimming were inferred from the DNA. The table records 90,000 or so clones, 90% to 95% of them present only once. The source of this sequence is a human donor with active COVID-19. The donor label of this sample is uncertain. The genes are TRBV7-6 and TRBJ2-3; D uncertain. Sequencing was carried out using peripheral blood. The CDR3 spells CASSRDSTPTDTQYF. DNA for the CDR3: TGTGCCAGCAGCCGAGACTCTACACCCACAGATACGCAGTATTTT. The complete variable domain, with remaining parts taken from reference TRBV7-6 and TRBJ2-3, reads GAGVSQSPRYKVTKRGQDVALRCDPISGHVSLYWYRQALGQGPEFLTYFNYEAQQDKSGLPNDRFSAERPEGSISTLTIQRTEQRDSAMYRCASSRDSTPTDTQYFGPGTRLTVL.